The 24 T cell receptor beta chains presented below share a single source sample, sequenced in a study of control samples from healthy donors and cancer patients. Assay: immunoSEQ multiplex PCR; the TCRdb copy retains only in-frame clones and omits some. The sample carries about 270,000 clones, roughly 80% recorded once. Sequencing was performed on PBMCs. These receptor sequences come from a woman aged 60-75 years with lung cancer.

The rearrangement uses TRBV3-1 (or the pseudogene TRBV3-2) and TRBJ2-1; 9 positions agree with TRBD2. V lost 1 base, J lost 12 bases, and 7 bases stayed unmatched. CDR3 length: 14 amino acids. Germline assignment: CDR1 LGHDT and CDR2 YNNKEL (reference sequence). The CDR3, as DNA: TGTGCCAGCAGCCAAGCCCGCGGGAGGGTACGGCAGTTCTTC. Protein sequence: CASSQARGRVRQFF.

This CDR3 reads CASRPEIGTGLGEKLFF. DNA for the CDR3: TGCGCCAGCAGGCCCGAGATTGGCACAGGCCTGGGTGAAAAACTGTTTTTT. The chain links TRBV5-1 to TRBJ1-4; D possibly corresponds to TRBD1 (5 bases). This CDR3 has 17 amino acids. Germline CDR1 SGHRS, CDR2 YFSETQ. Deletions cut 5 bases from V and 7 bases from J, with 24 bases between.

This clone occurred a few times. The rearrangement joins TRBV30 to TRBJ1-5; no reliable D call. This CDR3 spans 14 amino acids. The germline CDR1 and CDR2 sequences are GTSNPN and SVGIG (reference sequence). V was shortened by 2 bases and J by 0 bases, with 8 bases between the two germline ends. The CDR3 loop reads CAWSSGGSNQPQHF. The DNA for the CDR3 is TGTGCCTGGAGTTCGGGCGGTAGCAATCAGCCCCAGCATTTT.

This sequence joins TRBV5-8 and TRBJ2-2, with D perhaps being TRBD1 or TRBD2 (5 bases each). V shed 4 bases and J shed 0 bases, with 16 bases lying between them. Germline-derived CDR1 and CDR2 are SGHTS and YDEGEE. The CDR3 runs 17 residues. The CDR3 loop reads CASSNGLWGTNTGELFF. The CDR3, as DNA: TGTGCCAGCAGCAACGGACTTTGGGGGACGAACACCGGGGAGCTGTTTTTT. Full variable domain (remainder filled in from reference TRBV5-8 and TRBJ2-2): EAGVTQSPTHLIKTRGQQATLRCSPISGHTSVYWYQQALGLGLQFLLWYDEGEERNRGNFPPRFSGRQFPNYSSELNVNALELEDSALYLCASSNGLWGTNTGELFFGEGSRLTVL.

This clone appeared a single time. The chain has TRBV6-1 and TRBJ1-2; no reliable D call. The germline gives CDR1 MNHNS, CDR2 SASEGT. The V and J ends lost 2 bases and 12 bases respectively, with 13 bases between them. This CDR3 region has 12 residues. The CDR3 DNA sequence: TGTGCCAGCAGTGAACAGCTAAGGGCACACACCTTC. This gives the protein CASSEQLRAHTF.

The rearrangement joins TRBV30 to TRBJ1-1; no clear D. From germline, CDR1 is GTSNPN and CDR2 SVGIG (reference sequence). The CDR3 covers 13 residues. The V end lost 5 bases, the J end lost 0 bases, and 10 bases lay between the germline ends. The DNA for the CDR3 is TGTGCCTGGCACACTGTAATGAACACTGAAGCTTTCTTT. Translation gives CAWHTVMNTEAFF.

The gene calls are TRBV18 and TRBJ2-1; 13 nucleotides match TRBD2. Germline V gives CDR1 KGHSH, CDR2 LQKENI. After removal of 3 bases from V and 7 bases from J, the junction contained 3 bases not matched to a gene. The CDR3 totals 15 residues. DNA of the CDR3: TGTGCCAGCTCACCTCCGGGACTAGCGGGAAATGAGCAGTTCTTC. It yields the protein CASSPPGLAGNEQFF.

This clone was observed a single time. CDR3 protein: CASSTGGQETQYF. The CDR3 DNA is TGTGCCAGCAGCACCGGGGGGCAAGAGACCCAGTACTTC. V gene TRBV5-4 combines with J gene TRBJ2-5, with 7 bases identical to TRBD2. The CDR3 spans 13 residues. Germline V gene data show CDR1 as SGHNT and CDR2 as YYREEE (reference sequence). Unmatched junction bases numbered 2, after V lost 4 bases and J lost 2 bases.

This clone has just a few counts. This chain links TRBV19 with TRBJ1-2, with D maybe TRBD1 (5 bases). Trimming pared 10 bases from V and 4 bases from J, leaving 22 bases between. From germline, CDR1 is LNHDA and CDR2 SQIVND (reference sequence). The CDR3 contains 15 residues. The CDR3 sequence is CATTGTLGFGYGYTF. Here the CDR3 DNA reads TGTGCCACGACTGGGACCCTAGGTTTCGGCTATGGCTACACCTTC. Full variable domain (outside the CDR3, taken from reference TRBV19 and TRBJ1-2): DGGITQSPKYLFRKEGQNVTLSCEQNLNHDAMYWYRQDPGQGLRLIYYSQIVNDFQKGDIAEGYSVSREKKESFPLTVTSAQKNPTAFYLCATTGTLGFGYGYTFGSGTRLTVV.

The CDR3 spells CASSKGTYNSPLHF. CDR3 bases: TGTGCCAGCAGCAAAGGAACCTATAATTCACCCCTCCACTTT. The gene calls are TRBV21-1 and TRBJ1-6. TRBV21-1 is flagged as a pseudogene. CDR3 length: 14 residues.

The chain links TRBV2 to TRBJ1-2; the D gene is possibly TRBD1 (5 bases). Germline CDR1 is SNHLY and CDR2 is FYNNEI. The CDR3 is 15 residues long. The V end lost 4 bases, the J end lost 6 bases, and 18 bases lay between the germline ends. CDR3 DNA: TGTGCCAGCAGTGTCATACCTCAGGGTAGGAATGGCTACACCTTC. It codes for CASSVIPQGRNGYTF. Complete variable domain (other parts from reference TRBV2 and TRBJ1-2): EPEVTQTPSHQVTQMGQEVILRCVPISNHLYFYWYRQILGQKVEFLVSFYNNEISEKSEIFDDQFSVERPDGSNFTLKIRSTKLEDSAMYFCASSVIPQGRNGYTFGSGTRLTVV.

V is TRBV4-1 and J is TRBJ2-6; D is unclear. CDR3 size: 16 residues. V was pared by 0 bases and J by 0 bases, with 6 bases between. CDR1 is MGHRA, CDR2 YSYEKL, per germline. For the CDR3, the DNA is TGCGCCAGCAGCCAAGAAGGGTCCTCTGGGGCCAACGTCCTGACTTTC. Translating it yields CASSQEGSSGANVLTF.

V and J are TRBV6-5 and TRBJ2-1; 8 bases agree with TRBD1. Germline V gives CDR1 MNHEY, CDR2 SVGAGI. V was pared by 5 bases and J by 2 bases, with 5 bases of the junction left unmatched. The CDR3 extends over 15 amino acids. DNA for the CDR3: TGTGCCAGCAGTCTACAGGGGGGCCCCTACAATGAGCAGTTCTTC. Protein: CASSLQGGPYNEQFF.

The chain employs TRBV9 and TRBJ1-1; D is perhaps TRBD1 (5 bases). Trimming stripped 4 bases from V and 6 bases from J, with 16 bases between. Germline V gives CDR1 SGDLS, CDR2 YYNGEE. The CDR3 contains 14 residues. CDR3 amino acids: CASSSLGVGAEAFF. For the CDR3, the DNA is TGTGCCAGCAGCTCCTTAGGGGTTGGGGCTGAAGCTTTCTTT.

The V and J genes are TRBV6-1 and TRBJ2-5, with TRBD2 matching over 7 bases. This CDR3 spans 14 amino acids. The germline CDR1 and CDR2 sequences are MNHNS and SASEGT. V lost 2 bases to trimming and J lost 7 bases; unmatched junction nucleotides: 7. The CDR3 is CASSESGGGGTQYF. The CDR3 DNA reads TGTGCCAGCAGTGAAAGTGGCGGGGGAGGGACCCAGTACTTC.

The chain combines TRBV19 with TRBJ1-5; TRBD1 aligns across 8 bases. Losses at the gene ends were 3 bases for V and 9 bases for J; bases not matched to a gene: 10. The CDR3 extends over 15 amino acids. Germline CDR1 LNHDA, CDR2 SQIVND (reference sequence). The CDR3 DNA reads as TGTGCCAGTAGTATCCCACAGGGGGGGTTGATGCCCCAGCATTTT. It yields the protein CASSIPQGGLMPQHF.

The genes are TRBV5-1 and TRBJ2-1; either TRBD1 or TRBD2 may fit D (5 bases each). V was cut by 0 bases and J by 3 bases, with 10 bases left in between. The CDR3 sequence is 15 residues long. Germline assignment: CDR1 SGHRS and CDR2 YFSETQ. In DNA form, the CDR3 reads TGCGCCAGCAGCTTGGGGGGGAGTAACTACAATGAGCAGTTCTTC. Its translation is CASSLGGSNYNEQFF.

The chain recombines TRBV28 with TRBJ2-5, with D possibly TRBD1 on 6 matching bases. With 6 bases removed from V and 2 bases from J, the gap between germline ends came to 13 bases. Germline values: CDR1 MDHEN, CDR2 SYDVKM. The CDR3 loop spans 14 amino acids. CDR3 region: CASSSLDRQETQYF. CDR3 DNA: TGTGCCAGCAGCTCCCTTGACAGGCAAGAGACCCAGTACTTC.

This chain uses TRBV6-5 with TRBJ2-7; 7 bases agree with TRBD2. Trimming at V came to 0 bases and at J to 7 bases, leaving 3 bases not matched to a gene. The CDR3 totals 13 residues. Germline CDR1 reads MNHEY; CDR2 reads SVGAGI. The CDR3 loop is CASSYSGAGEQYF. DNA for the CDR3: TGTGCCAGCAGTTACTCGGGAGCGGGAGAGCAGTACTTC.

This clone was recorded a few times. The chain combines TRBV3-1 (or the pseudogene TRBV3-2) with TRBJ1-2, with no clear D. Trimming removed 0 bases from V and 8 bases from J, with 10 bases in between. The V gene's germline CDR1 is LGHDT and CDR2 YNNKEL (reference sequence). The CDR3 consists of 13 residues. The CDR3 region is CASSQDMQEGYTF. The DNA of the CDR3 is TGTGCCAGCAGCCAAGATATGCAGGAAGGCTACACCTTC.

This chain links TRBV27 with TRBJ1-2; possibly TRBD1 for D (5 bases). Trimming took off 2 bases at V and 7 bases at J, with 14 bases between the two ends. The CDR3 is 14 amino acids. The germline V gene has CDR1 MNHEY and CDR2 SMNVEV (reference sequence). The CDR3 sequence: CASSLEYGASGYTF. The CDR3 DNA reads TGTGCCAGCAGTTTAGAGTATGGGGCTAGTGGCTACACCTTC.

V usage is TRBV4-1 and J usage is TRBJ2-6, with D unresolved. The CDR3 is 16 amino acids. Germline V gene data show CDR1 as MGHRA and CDR2 as YSYEKL. V lost 1 base and J 0 bases, leaving 7 bases between the germline ends. The CDR3 sequence: CASSQGHPSGANVLTF. The DNA of the CDR3 is TGCGCCAGCAGCCAAGGCCATCCCTCTGGGGCCAACGTCCTGACTTTC.

V is TRBV4-1 and J is TRBJ2-7, with D perhaps assigned TRBD1 or TRBD2 (6 bases each). The V end lost 1 base, the J end lost 3 bases, and 13 bases lay between the germline ends. The CDR3 runs to 15 residues. From germline, CDR1 is MGHRA and CDR2 YSYEKL. The CDR3 loop reads CASSQGGTPYYEQYF. In DNA form, the CDR3 reads TGCGCCAGCAGCCAAGGCGGGACACCTTACTACGAGCAGTACTTC.

CDR3: CASRRDYEQYF. In DNA, the CDR3 is TGTGCCAGCAGACGCGACTACGAGCAGTACTTC. The V and J genes are TRBV6-5 and TRBJ2-7; D gene ambiguous. Germline V gene sequence: CDR1 MNHEY, CDR2 SVGAGI. With 6 bases removed from V and 3 bases from J, the gap between germline ends came to 6 bases. The CDR3 extends over 11 amino acids.